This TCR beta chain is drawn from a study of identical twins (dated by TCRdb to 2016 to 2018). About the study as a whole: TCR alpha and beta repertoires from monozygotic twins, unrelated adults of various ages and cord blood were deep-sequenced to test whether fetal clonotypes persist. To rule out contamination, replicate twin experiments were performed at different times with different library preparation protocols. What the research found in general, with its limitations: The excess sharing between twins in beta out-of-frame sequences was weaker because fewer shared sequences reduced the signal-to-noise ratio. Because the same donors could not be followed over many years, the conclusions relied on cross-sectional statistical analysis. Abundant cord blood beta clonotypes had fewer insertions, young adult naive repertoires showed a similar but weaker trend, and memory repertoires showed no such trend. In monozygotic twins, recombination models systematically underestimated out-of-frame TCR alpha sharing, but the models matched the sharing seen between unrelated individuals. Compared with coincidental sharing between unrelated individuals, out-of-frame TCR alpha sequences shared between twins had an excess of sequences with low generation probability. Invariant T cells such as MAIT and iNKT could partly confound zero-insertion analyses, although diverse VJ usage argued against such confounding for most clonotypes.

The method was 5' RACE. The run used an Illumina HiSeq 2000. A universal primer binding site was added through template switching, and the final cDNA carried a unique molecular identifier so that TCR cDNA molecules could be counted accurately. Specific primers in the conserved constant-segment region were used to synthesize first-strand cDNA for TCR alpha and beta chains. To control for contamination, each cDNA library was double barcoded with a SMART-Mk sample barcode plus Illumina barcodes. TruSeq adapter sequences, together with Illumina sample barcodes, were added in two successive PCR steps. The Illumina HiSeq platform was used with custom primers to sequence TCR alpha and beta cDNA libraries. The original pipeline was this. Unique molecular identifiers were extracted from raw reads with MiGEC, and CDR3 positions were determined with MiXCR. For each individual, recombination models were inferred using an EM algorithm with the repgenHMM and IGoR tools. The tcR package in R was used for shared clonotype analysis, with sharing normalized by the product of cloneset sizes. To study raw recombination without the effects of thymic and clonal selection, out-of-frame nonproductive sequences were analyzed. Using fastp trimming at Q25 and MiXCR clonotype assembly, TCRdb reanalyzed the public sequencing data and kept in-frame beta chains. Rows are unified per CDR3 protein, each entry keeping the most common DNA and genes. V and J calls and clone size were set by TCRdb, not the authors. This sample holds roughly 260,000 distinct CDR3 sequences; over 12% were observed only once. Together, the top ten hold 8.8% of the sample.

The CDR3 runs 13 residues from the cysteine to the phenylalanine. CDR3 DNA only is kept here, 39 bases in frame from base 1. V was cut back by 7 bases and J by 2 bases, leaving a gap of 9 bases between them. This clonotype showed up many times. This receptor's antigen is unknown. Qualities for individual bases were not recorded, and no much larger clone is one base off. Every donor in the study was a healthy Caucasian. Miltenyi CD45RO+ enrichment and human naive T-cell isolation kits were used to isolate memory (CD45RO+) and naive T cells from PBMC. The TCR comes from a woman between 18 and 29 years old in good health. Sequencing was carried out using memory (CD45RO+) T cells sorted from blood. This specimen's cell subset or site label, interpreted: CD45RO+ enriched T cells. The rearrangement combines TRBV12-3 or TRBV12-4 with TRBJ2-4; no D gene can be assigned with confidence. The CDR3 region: CASNPGTKNIQYF. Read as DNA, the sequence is TGTGCCAGCAACCCAGGAACCAAAAACATTCAGTACTTC.